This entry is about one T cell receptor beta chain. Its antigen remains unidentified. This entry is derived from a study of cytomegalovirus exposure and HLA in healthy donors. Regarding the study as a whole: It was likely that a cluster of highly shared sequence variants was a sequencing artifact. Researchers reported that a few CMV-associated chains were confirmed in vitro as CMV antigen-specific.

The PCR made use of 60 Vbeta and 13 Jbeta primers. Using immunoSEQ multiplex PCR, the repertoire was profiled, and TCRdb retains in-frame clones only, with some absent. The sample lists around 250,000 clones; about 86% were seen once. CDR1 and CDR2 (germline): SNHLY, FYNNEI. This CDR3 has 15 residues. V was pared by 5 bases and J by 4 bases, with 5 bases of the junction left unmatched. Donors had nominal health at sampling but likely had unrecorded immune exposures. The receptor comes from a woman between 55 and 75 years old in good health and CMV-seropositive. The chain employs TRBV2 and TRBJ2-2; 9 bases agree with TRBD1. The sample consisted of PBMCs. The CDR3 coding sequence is TGTGCCAGCAGTCCACAGGGGGCCAGCACCGGGGAGCTGTTTTTT. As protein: CASSPQGASTGELFF.